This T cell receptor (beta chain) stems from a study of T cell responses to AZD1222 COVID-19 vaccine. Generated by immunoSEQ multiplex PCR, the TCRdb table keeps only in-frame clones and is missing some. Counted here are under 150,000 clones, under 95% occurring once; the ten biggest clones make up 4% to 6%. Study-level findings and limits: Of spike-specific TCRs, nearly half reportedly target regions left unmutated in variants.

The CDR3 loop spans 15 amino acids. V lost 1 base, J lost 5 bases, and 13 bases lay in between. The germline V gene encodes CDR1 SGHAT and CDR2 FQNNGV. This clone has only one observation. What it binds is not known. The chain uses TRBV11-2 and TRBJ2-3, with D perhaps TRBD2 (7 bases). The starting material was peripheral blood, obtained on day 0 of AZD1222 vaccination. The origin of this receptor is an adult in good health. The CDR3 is CASSLGGGGIDTQYF. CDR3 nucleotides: TGTGCCAGCAGCTTAGGAGGGGGGGGCATAGATACGCAGTATTTT.